This T cell receptor (beta chain) was sequenced in a study of cytotoxic CD8 clonotypes in ibrutinib-treated CLL. In the study overall: Patient counts were around 11 relapsed/refractory, more than 14 treatment-naive and 17 to 18 IGHV unmutated. Samples yielded averages of 255,043 productive templates and tens of thousands of productive rearrangements.

Germline V CDR1 and CDR2: MNHEY, SMNVEV (reference sequence). Losses at the gene ends were 5 bases for V and 3 bases for J; bases not matched to a gene: 5. CDR3 length: 15 amino acids. The study's findings and limits: At ibrutinib response, clonality increased, and at progression it declined back toward baseline.

On this clone: Antigen: not known.

Sequencing was performed with immunoSEQ multiplex PCR; in TCRdb, only in-frame clones are kept and a portion is missing. The sample carries around 310,000 clones, just under 80% recorded once. The V and J genes are TRBV27 and TRBJ2-2, with TRBD1 matching 8 bases. The source material was PBMCs, sampled before ibrutinib treatment. This clonotype originated in a human donor with chronic lymphocytic leukemia. CDR3 residues: CASSTDRGDTGELFF. CDR3 in DNA: TGTGCCAGCAGTACCGACAGGGGTGACACCGGGGAGCTGTTTTTT.